One and the same sample provided the 27 T cell receptor beta chains below, sequenced in a study of T cell responses to AZD1222 COVID-19 vaccine. Generated by immunoSEQ multiplex PCR, the TCRdb table keeps only in-frame clones and is missing some. This repertoire shows 100,000 to 150,000 clones, about nine tenths found once; its top ten account for about 7%. This sample comprised peripheral blood, obtained on day 0 of AZD1222 vaccination. The source of these receptors is an adult in good health.

V usage is TRBV15 and J usage is TRBJ1-5; D might be TRBD1 (5 bases). Trimming cost V 7 bases and J 4 bases, with 14 bases left between them. Per the germline V gene, CDR1 is LNHNV and CDR2 is YYDKDF (reference sequence). CDR3 length equals 14 residues. CDR3 sequence reads: CATNTGEGNQPQHF. DNA of the CDR3: TGTGCCACCAACACAGGAGAGGGGAATCAGCCCCAGCATTTT. Looking up the rest from reference TRBV15 and TRBJ1-5 gives the full variable domain: DAMVIQNPRYQVTQFGKPVTLSCSQTLNHNVMYWYQQKSSQAPKLLFHYYDKDFNNEADTPDNFQSRRPNTSFCFLDIRSPGLGDTAMYLCATNTGEGNQPQHFGDGTRLSIL.

The chain couples TRBV24-1 to TRBJ2-2; possible D gene TRBD1, 6 bases. The CDR3 sequence is 17 residues long. The germline CDR1 and CDR2 sequences are KGHDR and SFDVKD. Trimming cost V 4 bases and J 4 bases, with 18 bases left between them. CDR3 amino acids: CATSDFTGSLGTGELFF. The CDR3 coding sequence is TGTGCCACCAGTGACTTCACAGGGTCCCTAGGCACCGGGGAGCTGTTTTTT.

The chain couples TRBV16 to TRBJ2-3, with 10 bases identical to TRBD2. V was clipped by 4 bases and J by 0 bases; unmatched bases: 7. Germline V gene lookup returns CDR1 KGHSY and CDR2 FQNENV. This CDR3 has 17 amino acids. CDR3 in DNA: TGTGCCAGCAGCCGGCCCCTGACTAGCGGGAGCACAGATACGCAGTATTTT. Translation gives CASSRPLTSGSTDTQYF.

This clone was detected only once. The genes are TRBV6-5 and TRBJ1-1; a weak D match, TRBD1 (5 bases). Trimming pared 0 bases from V and 6 bases from J, leaving 11 bases between. The CDR3 contains 14 residues. Germline-derived CDR1 and CDR2 are MNHEY and SVGAGI. Here the CDR3 reads CASSYSGPIAEAFF. For the CDR3, the DNA is TGTGCCAGCAGTTACTCGGGACCGATCGCTGAAGCTTTCTTT.

The V call is TRBV30, the J call TRBJ2-7; D might be TRBD1 (6 bases). From germline, CDR1 is GTSNPN and CDR2 SVGIG (reference sequence). Trimming removed 0 bases from V and 9 bases from J, with 27 bases in between. This CDR3 spans 17 amino acids. CDR3 DNA sequence: TGTGCCTGGAGTGTGAATCCCCAGGGGCCTTTAGTGGGCGTGCAGTACTTC. This translates into CAWSVNPQGPLVGVQYF.

The rearrangement uses TRBV12-3 or TRBV12-4 and TRBJ2-1, with D unclear. The CDR3 is 12 amino acids. V dropped 1 base and J dropped 10 bases, with 8 bases sitting between them. CDR3 region: CASSLGAGEQFF. For the CDR3, the DNA is TGTGCCAGCAGTTTAGGGGCTGGGGAGCAGTTCTTC.

This rearrangement joins TRBV24-1 to TRBJ2-2; the match to TRBD2 covers 8 bases. The CDR3 is made up of 14 amino acids. The trim removed 9 bases at V and 0 bases at J, leaving 2 bases unmatched. Germline V lookup: CDR1 KGHDR, CDR2 SFDVKD. The CDR3 DNA sequence: TGTGCCACCTCGGGACTAGCGAACACCGGGGAGCTGTTTTTT. Translated, it gives CATSGLANTGELFF.

J is TRBJ2-3 and V is TRBV29-1, with D possibly called TRBD1 or TRBD2 (5 bases each). Germline V gene lookup returns CDR1 SQVTM and CDR2 ANQGSEA. The CDR3 runs 15 residues. Trimming stripped 7 bases from V and 1 base from J, with 18 bases between. The CDR3 DNA reads TGCAGCGCCCAGCGGCTGGGGACGGGCACAGATACGCAGTATTTT. Translation gives CSAQRLGTGTDTQYF.

In nucleotides, the CDR3 is TGTGCCAGCAGCCCGACAGAACACTCTGGAAACACCATATATTTT. As protein: CASSPTEHSGNTIYF. The chain has TRBV9 and TRBJ1-3; tentative D call: TRBD1 (5 bases). The CDR3 totals 15 residues. Trimming cost V 4 bases and J 0 bases, with 11 bases left between them. The germline V gene encodes CDR1 SGDLS and CDR2 YYNGEE.

This chain connects TRBV27 to TRBJ2-7, with 9 bases matching TRBD2. The CDR3 sequence is 14 residues long. V lost 5 bases and J lost 4; bases outside the gene matches: 6. Germline V gene data show CDR1 as MNHEY and CDR2 as SMNVEV (reference sequence). Written as DNA, the CDR3 is TGTGCCAGCAGTCCCGGGACTAGCCCATACGAGCAGTACTTC. This sequence encodes CASSPGTSPYEQYF.

This chain links TRBV12-3 or TRBV12-4 with TRBJ1-5; unclear D gene. The CDR3 has 13 residues. Trimming stripped 3 bases from V and 0 bases from J, with 3 bases between. CDR3 in amino acids: CASSFDSNQPQHF. CDR3 in DNA: TGTGCCAGCAGTTTTGATAGCAATCAGCCCCAGCATTTT.

The V and J genes are TRBV13 and TRBJ2-5; no clear D gene. Germline V lookup: CDR1 PRHDT, CDR2 FYEKMQ (reference sequence). The CDR3 is 14 residues long. Trimming cost V 1 base and J 1 base, with 7 bases left between them. The CDR3: CASSLADGQETQYF. The CDR3 bases are TGTGCCAGCAGCTTAGCGGACGGCCAAGAGACCCAGTACTTC.

The chain recombines TRBV7-2 with TRBJ2-1, with 8 bases fitting TRBD2. CDR3 length equals 19 residues. CDR1 SGHTA and CDR2 FQGNSA come from the germline V gene. Trimming cost V 0 bases and J 3 bases; bases outside gene matches: 13. The CDR3: CASSLAVGGSGVNYNEQFF. CDR3 bases: TGTGCCAGCAGCTTAGCGGTTGGAGGTAGCGGGGTGAACTACAATGAGCAGTTCTTC.

V usage is TRBV28 and J usage is TRBJ2-3; 11 bases align to TRBD2. Germline CDR1 MDHEN, CDR2 SYDVKM. Trimming cost V 4 bases and J 4 bases; bases outside gene matches: 10. The CDR3 runs to 17 residues. The CDR3 region is CASSSPLAGGLADTQYF. CDR3 in DNA: TGTGCCAGCAGTTCCCCCTTAGCGGGGGGGTTAGCAGATACGCAGTATTTT.

CDR3 amino acids: CASRDRGREKLFF. DNA of the CDR3: TGTGCCAGCCGGGACAGGGGTCGGGAAAAACTGTTTTTT. The gene calls are TRBV6-5 and TRBJ1-4, with TRBD1 identical over 10 bases. V was clipped by 8 bases and J by 8 bases; unmatched bases: 5. CDR1 and CDR2 from the germline V gene are MNHEY and SVGAGI. The CDR3 has 13 residues.

This sequence joins TRBV5-8 and TRBJ2-1; D is ambiguous. Between the trimmed V and J ends, which lost 0 bases and 0 bases, there was a span of 7 bases. The CDR3 loop spans 15 amino acids. CDR1 SGHTS and CDR2 YDEGEE come from the germline V gene. The CDR3, as DNA: TGTGCCAGCAGCTTGGGGCAGAGCTCCTACAATGAGCAGTTCTTC. Translating it yields CASSLGQSSYNEQFF.

The chain is built from TRBV28 and TRBJ2-7; TRBD1 matches at 9 bases. V gave up 5 bases and J gave up 6 bases; unmatched junction bases: 8. The germline V gene encodes CDR1 MDHEN and CDR2 SYDVKM. The CDR3 is made up of 14 amino acids. CDR3 sequence (DNA): TGTGCCAGCAGTCCTCCACAGGGGGCCGGCGAGCAGTACTTC. Encoded protein: CASSPPQGAGEQYF.

The chain carries TRBV24-1 and TRBJ2-2; the match to TRBD2 covers 14 bases. V trimming: 2 bases; J trimming: 7 bases; junction bases outside the gene matches: 2. Germline-derived CDR1 and CDR2 are KGHDR and SFDVKD. The CDR3 has 16 amino acids. The CDR3 is CATSDWTSGGHGELFF. In nucleotides, the CDR3 is TGTGCCACCAGTGATTGGACTAGCGGGGGGCACGGGGAGCTGTTTTTT.

In DNA, the CDR3 is TGTGCCAGCAGTTACTCGATTTCGGACCCGACCGGCTACACCTTC. Translated, it gives CASSYSISDPTGYTF. V is TRBV6-5 and J is TRBJ1-2, with D uncertain. Germline V gene data show CDR1 as MNHEY and CDR2 as SVGAGI. CDR3 length: 15 amino acids. Trimming took off 0 bases at V and 8 bases at J, with 16 bases between the two ends.

The gene calls are TRBV5-1 and TRBJ2-5; D perhaps matches TRBD2 (6 bases). With 0 bases removed from V and 4 bases from J, the gap between germline ends came to 13 bases. Germline CDR1 is SGHRS and CDR2 is YFSETQ. The length of the CDR3 is 15 residues. Here the CDR3 reads CASSLEASVRETQYF. The CDR3, as DNA: TGCGCCAGCAGCTTGGAGGCTAGCGTGCGAGAGACCCAGTACTTC.

There are a few counts of this clone. The CDR3 sequence: CASSLRTGTYEQYF. The CDR3 DNA follows: TGTGCCAGCAGCCTTAGGACGGGAACCTACGAGCAGTACTTC. J is TRBJ2-7 and V is TRBV13; a weak D match, TRBD2 (5 bases). CDR3 length equals 14 residues. CDR1 and CDR2 (germline): PRHDT, FYEKMQ (reference sequence). Trimming cost V 5 bases and J 2 bases, with 13 bases left between them.

CDR3 in amino acids: CASSSLDYMNTEAFF. The CDR3 DNA sequence: TGTGCCAGCAGCTCCCTCGATTACATGAACACTGAAGCTTTCTTT. The rearrangement uses TRBV7-3 and TRBJ1-1; D gene uncertain. There are 15 residues in the CDR3. V dropped 4 bases and J dropped 0 bases, with 12 bases sitting between them. Germline CDR1 and CDR2: SGHTA and FQGTGA.

The count of this clone is one. The V gene is TRBV5-1, the J gene TRBJ1-2; D not resolved. The V end was cut by 0 bases, the J end by 6 bases, with 6 bases between. CDR1 and CDR2 (germline): SGHRS, YFSETQ. The CDR3 contains 12 residues. CDR3 sequence (DNA): TGCGCCAGCAGCTTGGGTGGGAATGGCTACACCTTC. As protein: CASSLGGNGYTF.

The rearrangement uses TRBV7-8 and TRBJ2-2; TRBD2 matches 13 bases. With 5 bases clipped from V and 5 bases from J, the junction kept 5 bases outside the gene matches. CDR1 SGHVS and CDR2 FQNEAQ come from the germline V gene. CDR3 size: 16 residues. Here the CDR3 DNA reads TGTGCCAGCAGCCAGACTAGCGGGGGGATAACCGGGGAGCTGTTTTTT. Its protein product is CASSQTSGGITGELFF.

The V call is TRBV5-1, the J call TRBJ1-2; D is unresolved. The V end was cut by 4 bases, the J end by 4 bases, with 11 bases between. The CDR3 sequence is 13 residues long. Germline V CDR1 and CDR2: SGHRS, YFSETQ. The CDR3 nucleotides are TGCGCCAGCAGCGTGGACCAAGGCTATGGCTACACCTTC. Its protein is CASSVDQGYGYTF. Full variable domain (outside the CDR3, taken from reference TRBV5-1 and TRBJ1-2): KAGVTQTPRYLIKTRGQQVTLSCSPISGHRSVSWYQQTPGQGLQFLFEYFSETQRNKGNFPGRFSGRQFSNSRSEMNVSTLELGDSALYLCASSVDQGYGYTFGSGTRLTVV.

CDR3: CASSPGSNYGYTF. CDR3 in DNA: TGTGCCAGCAGCCCGGGCAGCAACTATGGCTACACCTTC. The chain combines TRBV7-2 with TRBJ1-2; D remains ambiguous. The CDR3 spans 13 residues. V was cut by 5 bases and J by 2 bases, with 9 bases left in between. CDR1 is SGHTA and CDR2 is FQGNSA in the germline V gene.

This sequence joins TRBV5-8 and TRBJ2-2; TRBD1 agrees at 7 bases. Germline CDR1 reads SGHTS; CDR2 reads YDEGEE. The CDR3 extends over 19 amino acids. With 3 bases clipped from V and 3 bases from J, the junction kept 17 bases outside the gene matches. The CDR3 spells CASSYTDRVFRPDTGELFF. As DNA, the CDR3 is TGTGCCAGCAGCTATACCGACAGGGTGTTCCGACCAGACACCGGGGAGCTGTTTTTT.